This T cell receptor (beta chain) emerged from a study of OX40 agonist ivuxolimab in advanced cancers. CDR1 SGHTA and CDR2 FQGNSA come from the germline V gene. J gave up 4 bases and V 3 bases, and 8 bases lay outside the gene matches. The CDR3 loop spans 17 amino acids. Sequencing used immunoSEQ multiplex PCR; TCRdb keeps in-frame clones, though not all of them. This table has roughly 80,000 clones, 83% appearing once. Blood sampling was done at baseline, cycle 4 day 1, and cycle 7 day 1. This chain uses TRBV7-2 with TRBJ2-3; TRBD2 agrees at 12 bases. The sequencing used CD4+ or CD8+ T cells sorted from blood, collected in a trial of the OX40 agonist ivuxolimab. The sequence was collected from an adult with an advanced solid tumor such as melanoma, head and neck, liver or kidney cancer. The CDR3 DNA follows: TGTGCCAGCAGCTTCCTGACTAGCGGGGGTCGGTCAGATACGCAGTATTTT. It translates to CASSFLTSGGRSDTQYF.